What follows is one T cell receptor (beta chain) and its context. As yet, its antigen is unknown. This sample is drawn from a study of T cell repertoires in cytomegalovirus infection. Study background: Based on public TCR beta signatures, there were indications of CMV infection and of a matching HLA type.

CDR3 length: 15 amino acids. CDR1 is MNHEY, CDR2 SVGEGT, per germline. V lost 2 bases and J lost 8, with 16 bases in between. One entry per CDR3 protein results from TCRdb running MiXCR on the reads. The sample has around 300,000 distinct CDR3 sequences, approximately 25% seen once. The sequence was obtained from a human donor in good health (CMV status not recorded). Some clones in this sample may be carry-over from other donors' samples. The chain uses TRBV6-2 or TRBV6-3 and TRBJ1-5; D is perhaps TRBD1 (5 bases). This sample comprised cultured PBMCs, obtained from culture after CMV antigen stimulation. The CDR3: CASSYGGGYQEPQHF. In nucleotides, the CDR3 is TGTGCCAGCAGTTACGGGGGGGGATATCAAGAGCCCCAGCATTTT.